Sequencing of this T cell receptor beta chain was carried out in a study of blood T cell repertoires in COVID-19. Study at large: The United States, Italy and Spain supplied acute and convalescent COVID-19 samples.

The J segment lost 7 bases and the V segment lost 3 bases, leaving 4 bases of the junction unmatched. This CDR3 is 14 amino acids long. CDR1 is SGHAT and CDR2 is FQDESV in the germline V gene (reference sequence). Study members were between about 18 and 95 years old and lived in roughly 24 US regions. Recovered status in Cohort 3 required two negative PCRs, clearance, or symptom resolution. The repertoire was sequenced with immunoSEQ multiplex PCR; TCRdb's copy has only in-frame clones and lacks some. Here the sample spans about 310,000 clones, about nine tenths being singletons. The sequence came from a woman aged 40 to 50 who had recovered from COVID-19. The sample consisted of PBMCs or T cells enriched from blood (not recorded which). This sequence joins TRBV11-1 and TRBJ1-4; 8 bases map to TRBD1. The chain's CDR3 is CASSLGRGPEKLFF. Here the CDR3 DNA reads TGTGCCAGCAGCTTGGGCAGGGGGCCTGAAAAACTGTTTTTT.